This TCR beta chain is drawn from a study of T cells after yellow fever vaccination. Study details: Where fractions had low cell numbers, libraries were prepared from them with the SMART-Seq v4 Ultra Low Input RNA kit.

The CDR3 sequence is 17 residues long. Germline V gene lookup returns CDR1 SGHTA and CDR2 FQGNSA. V lost 0 bases to trimming and J lost 4 bases; unmatched junction nucleotides: 10. UMIs were added to TCR cDNA along with a universal primer site when it was made by 5'RACE template switching. In TCRdb, the 5' RACE reads were re-called with MiXCR into one record per CDR3 protein. The sample includes under 550,000 distinct CDR3 sequences, 21% of them seen just once. This clonotype was counted a few times. Its antigen is not known. Broader study findings: Subsequent to the booster, the majority of primary-vaccination clones reappeared (around 96% CD4, approximately 90% CD8). Clonotype sharing between CD4 and CD8 compartments was small.

The chain links TRBV7-2 to TRBJ2-3; 7 bases agree with TRBD2. The clonotype was recovered from a man between 18 and 29 years old who received the YFV17D yellow fever vaccine. The sample consisted of PBMCs, taken around 3 weeks after the first yellow fever vaccination. CDR3 in amino acids: CASSLAALRGIADTQYF. CDR3 DNA sequence: TGTGCCAGCAGCTTAGCGGCGCTGCGGGGGATTGCAGATACGCAGTATTTT.